One and the same sample provided the 31 T cell receptor beta chains below, sequenced in a study of blood T cell repertoires in COVID-19. Repertoires were generated with immunoSEQ multiplex PCR, while TCRdb's copy carries only in-frame clones and drops some. The data show about 250,000 clones, with approximately 88% seen just once and roughly 3% held by the top ten. Sequenced: PBMCs or T cells enriched from blood (not recorded which). The source is a woman in her thirties or forties who had been exposed to COVID-19.

The chain recombines TRBV11-2 with TRBJ2-5; D is perhaps TRBD2 (6 bases). The CDR3 covers 18 residues. V lost 5 bases, J lost 4 bases, and 26 bases lay in between. Germline V gene sequence: CDR1 SGHAT, CDR2 FQNNGV. Here the CDR3 DNA reads TGTGCCAGCAGCCCCCGTGGGTCCGGAGGGCTTGAGGGAGAGACCCAGTACTTC. Its translation is CASSPRGSGGLEGETQYF.

The J gene is TRBJ2-1, the V gene TRBV7-9, with a weak D call TRBD2 (5 bases). The CDR3 spans 16 residues. Germline V lookup: CDR1 SEHNR, CDR2 FQNEAQ (reference sequence). With 1 base removed from V and 7 bases from J, the gap between germline ends came to 17 bases. In DNA form, the CDR3 reads TGTGCCAGCAGCTTAGGAGGGCGGGTGGGTCGGAATGAGCAGTTCTTC. Encoded protein: CASSLGGRVGRNEQFF.

This chain uses TRBV7-8 with TRBJ1-5; TRBD1 matches at 9 bases. CDR1 SGHVS and CDR2 FQNEAQ come from the germline V gene. CDR3 length equals 16 residues. With 2 bases clipped from V and 5 bases from J, the junction kept 7 bases outside the gene matches. The CDR3 DNA is TGTGCCAGCAGCTTACTTGGACAGGGGACTTATCAGCCCCAGCATTTT. The encoded protein is CASSLLGQGTYQPQHF. Drawing the rest from reference TRBV7-8 and TRBJ1-5, the complete variable domain is GAGVSQSPRYKVAKRGQDVALRCDPISGHVSLFWYQQALGQGPEFLTYFQNEAQLDKSGLPSDRFFAERPEGSVSTLKIQRTQQEDSAVYLCASSLLGQGTYQPQHFGDGTRLSIL.

The J gene is TRBJ1-5, the V gene TRBV19; tentative D call: TRBD1 (5 bases). The V end was cut by 1 base, the J end by 0 bases, with 7 bases between. This CDR3 is built from 15 residues. Germline V gives CDR1 LNHDA, CDR2 SQIVND (reference sequence). The CDR3 region is CASSIGQLSNQPQHF. The CDR3 DNA reads TGTGCCAGTAGTATAGGACAGCTTAGCAATCAGCCCCAGCATTTT.

CDR3 amino acids: CASSRITTRAAGQPQHF. CDR3 nucleotide sequence: TGTGCCAGTAGCCGAATAACCACGAGGGCGGCGGGTCAGCCCCAGCATTTT. The chain couples TRBV19 to TRBJ1-5; D ambiguous. CDR3 length: 17 amino acids. V shed 6 bases and J shed 6 bases, with 24 bases lying between them. CDR1 LNHDA and CDR2 SQIVND come from the germline V gene (reference sequence).

The chain combines TRBV11-3 with TRBJ1-5, with D perhaps TRBD1 (6 bases). Germline V CDR1 and CDR2: SGHNT, YENEEA. Trimming took off 5 bases at V and 0 bases at J, with 14 bases between the two ends. The CDR3 loop spans 16 amino acids. CDR3 sequence (DNA): TGTGCCAGCAGCCGAGGGGGGGGAGATAGCAATCAGCCCCAGCATTTT. It is translated as CASSRGGGDSNQPQHF. The full variable domain, in which reference TRBV11-3 and TRBJ1-5 provide the parts outside the CDR3, is EAGVVQSPRYKIIEKKQPVAFWCNPISGHNTLYWYLQNLGQGPELLIRYENEEAVDDSQLPKDRFSAERLKGVDSTLKIQPAELGDSAVYLCASSRGGGDSNQPQHFGDGTRLSIL.

The V and J genes are TRBV5-5 and TRBJ2-3, with 10 bases that match TRBD2. After removal of 3 bases from V and 6 bases from J, the junction contained 22 bases not matched to a gene. Looked up from germline, CDR1 is SGHKS and CDR2 is YYEKEE (reference sequence). CDR3 length: 20 amino acids. The CDR3 nucleotides are TGTGCCAGCAGCTCGCTCCGCCCCGGGCTAGCGGGAGAGGGCGTCGATACGCAGTATTTT. Residues: CASSSLRPGLAGEGVDTQYF.

The CDR3 DNA is TGTGCTAACAGGGGCCGCGTCCCCGGGGAGCTGTTTTTT. This encodes CANRGRVPGELFF. V usage is TRBV7-9 and J usage is TRBJ2-2, with 7 bases fitting TRBD1. CDR3 size: 13 residues. CDR1 is SEHNR, CDR2 FQNEAQ, per germline (reference sequence).

This chain links TRBV7-9 with TRBJ1-2; D unresolved. The germline CDR1 and CDR2 sequences are SEHNR and FQNEAQ (reference sequence). There are 15 residues in the CDR3. The V end was cut by 5 bases, the J end by 4 bases, with 17 bases between. In DNA, the CDR3 is TGTGCCAGCAGCCCCGGGTGGGAGGTAGTCTATGGCTACACCTTC. It encodes CASSPGWEVVYGYTF.

This clone was recorded a few times. The chain links TRBV24-1 to TRBJ2-3; the match to TRBD1 covers 12 bases. V shed 2 bases and J 4 bases; nucleotides not matched to a gene: 3. Germline V CDR1 and CDR2: KGHDR, SFDVKD. There are 16 residues in the CDR3. The CDR3 nucleotides read TGTGCCACCAGTGATTGGGGGACAGGGGGCGCAGATACGCAGTATTTT. It yields the protein CATSDWGTGGADTQYF.

The V call is TRBV9, the J call TRBJ2-7; D is unclear. V was trimmed by 0 bases and J by 2 bases, leaving 9 bases between them. Germline CDR1 SGDLS, CDR2 YYNGEE. CDR3 length: 14 amino acids. In nucleotides, the CDR3 is TGTGCCAGCAGCGTAGACTATAGCCCCTACGAGCAGTACTTC. Translating it yields CASSVDYSPYEQYF.

V and J are TRBV6-4 and TRBJ1-2; TRBD1 matches 8 bases. Germline V gives CDR1 MRHNA, CDR2 SNTAGT. Germline trimming cut 6 bases from V and 2 bases from J; bases unmatched to any gene: 8. The length of the CDR3 is 15 residues. The CDR3 DNA is TGTGCCAGCAGCGCCAGGGCAGGGGGCAACTATGGCTACACCTTC. This translates into CASSARAGGNYGYTF.

V gene TRBV6-4 combines with J gene TRBJ2-1; TRBD1 is a possible D gene (5 bases). This CDR3 spans 15 amino acids. V was shortened by 6 bases and J by 4 bases, with 16 bases between the two germline ends. CDR1 and CDR2 from the germline V gene are MRHNA and SNTAGT. The CDR3 here is CASRVGPGSYNEQFF. DNA for the CDR3: TGTGCCAGCAGAGTCGGCCCAGGGTCTTACAATGAGCAGTTCTTC.

The chain employs TRBV7-9 and TRBJ2-1; TRBD1 matches 10 bases. V shed 5 bases, J shed 5 bases, and the junction held 6 bases outside the gene matches. The CDR3 loop spans 15 amino acids. The germline CDR1 and CDR2 sequences are SEHNR and FQNEAQ (reference sequence). The CDR3 spells CASSVRDRGNNEQFF. CDR3 nucleotide sequence: TGTGCCAGCAGCGTACGGGACAGGGGTAACAATGAGCAGTTCTTC.

J is TRBJ2-5 and V is TRBV4-1; D perhaps matches TRBD2 (6 bases). The V end lost 2 bases, the J end lost 1 base, and 14 bases lay between the germline ends. The CDR3 length is 16 residues. Germline CDR1 is MGHRA and CDR2 is YSYEKL. The CDR3 reads CASSQPAGSVQETQYF. In nucleotides, the CDR3 is TGCGCCAGCAGCCAACCGGCGGGGTCCGTCCAAGAGACCCAGTACTTC.

The V and J genes are TRBV18 and TRBJ1-4; D is possibly TRBD1 (6 bases). The V and J ends lost 2 bases and 2 bases respectively, with 9 bases between them. This CDR3 has 15 residues. Germline V gene lookup returns CDR1 KGHSH and CDR2 LQKENI. The CDR3 nucleotides read TGTGCCAGCTCACCAGGGGGGGCCACTAATGAAAAACTGTTTTTT. It encodes CASSPGGATNEKLFF.

This chain uses TRBV7-6 with TRBJ1-2, with a tentative D call TRBD1 (5 bases). The CDR3 runs to 13 residues. V was shortened by 3 bases and J by 7 bases, with 12 bases between the two germline ends. CDR1 SGHVS and CDR2 FNYEAQ come from the germline V gene. The CDR3 loop is CASSFPGGFGYTF. The DNA for the CDR3 is TGTGCCAGCAGCTTCCCGGGGGGGTTTGGCTACACCTTC.

This clone has just one count. The J gene is TRBJ1-5, the V gene TRBV19; 8 bases fit TRBD1. The V gene end was trimmed by 5 bases and the J gene end by 7 bases; junction bases not matched to a gene: 7. The CDR3 is made up of 14 amino acids. The germline V gene encodes CDR1 LNHDA and CDR2 SQIVND (reference sequence). The CDR3 region has the DNA TGTGCCAGTAGTCCTACAGGGGGGAGGCAGCCCCAGCATTTT. This sequence encodes CASSPTGGRQPQHF. Looking up the rest from reference TRBV19 and TRBJ1-5 gives the full variable domain: DGGITQSPKYLFRKEGQNVTLSCEQNLNHDAMYWYRQDPGQGLRLIYYSQIVNDFQKGDIAEGYSVSREKKESFPLTVTSAQKNPTAFYLCASSPTGGRQPQHFGDGTRLSIL.

The gene calls are TRBV19 and TRBJ2-1; TRBD2 agrees at 8 bases. Germline CDR1 LNHDA, CDR2 SQIVND (reference sequence). After removal of 7 bases from V and 6 bases from J, the junction contained 8 bases not matched to a gene. This CDR3 contains 14 residues. The CDR3 DNA is TGTGCCAGTAATCGAGCGGGAGCCGTCAATGAGCAGTTCTTC. This codes for CASNRAGAVNEQFF.

This clone was counted a few times. This chain links TRBV6-2 or TRBV6-3 with TRBJ1-6; the match to TRBD1 covers 7 bases. The CDR3 runs 15 residues. The germline gives CDR1 MNHEY, CDR2 SVGEGT. V was pared by 1 base and J by 7 bases, with 4 bases of the junction left unmatched. The CDR3 DNA sequence: TGTGCCAGCAGTTACTTCGGACAGGAAAATTCACCCCTCCACTTT. Amino acids: CASSYFGQENSPLHF.

The chain recombines TRBV5-5 with TRBJ2-5, with D tentatively TRBD2 (7 bases). This CDR3 contains 16 residues. In germline, CDR1 is SGHKS, CDR2 YYEKEE (reference sequence). Trimming cost V 4 bases and J 2 bases, with 18 bases left between them. The CDR3 loop is CASSVLGGRGQETQYF. CDR3 sequence (DNA): TGTGCCAGCAGCGTACTCGGGGGGCGTGGGCAAGAGACCCAGTACTTC.

CDR3 DNA: TGTGCCAGCAGCAAACCCCACCTTGGGGGGGACTCCTACAATGAGCAGTTCTTC. This gives the protein CASSKPHLGGDSYNEQFF. J is TRBJ2-1 and V is TRBV21-1; TRBD2 was called by the table and not checked on the DNA. TRBV21-1 is described as a pseudogene. The CDR3 extends over 18 amino acids.

Worth noting for this clone: The junction differs from germline at one of its ends, possibly a read error. The chain couples TRBV6-5 to TRBJ2-5, with TRBD2 identical over 8 bases. Per germline, CDR1 MNHEY and CDR2 SVGAGI. The CDR3 covers 14 residues. The CDR3 loop is CASSIRGGQKTQYF. The CDR3 region has the DNA TGTGCCAGCAGTATTCGGGGGGGCCAAAAGACCCAGTACTTC.

This chain connects TRBV30 to TRBJ2-3; D is possibly TRBD2 (5 bases). The CDR3 totals 13 residues. Trimming pared 5 bases from V and 2 bases from J, leaving 11 bases between. The germline gives CDR1 GTSNPN, CDR2 SVGIG (reference sequence). CDR3 DNA sequence: TGTGCCTGGGGGATCGGGGACACAGATACGCAGTATTTT. This gives the protein CAWGIGDTDTQYF.

V usage is TRBV9 and J usage is TRBJ1-1, with D maybe TRBD1 (6 bases). The ends were cut back, 2 bases at V and 0 bases at J, with 8 bases in the middle. The CDR3 contains 14 residues. Germline V gene data show CDR1 as SGDLS and CDR2 as YYNGEE. CDR3 in DNA: TGTGCCAGCAGCGTCCAGGGGATGAACACTGAAGCTTTCTTT. Translation: CASSVQGMNTEAFF.

V gene TRBV2 combines with J gene TRBJ1-2; D perhaps matches TRBD1 (5 bases). This CDR3 is built from 12 residues. With 5 bases removed from V and 7 bases from J, the gap between germline ends came to 11 bases. Germline V gene lookup returns CDR1 SNHLY and CDR2 FYNNEI. Here the CDR3 DNA reads TGTGCCAGCAGTCGGGGGTTGGGTGGCTACACCTTC. Its protein is CASSRGLGGYTF.

The chain carries TRBV6-1 and TRBJ1-1; tentatively, D is TRBD1 (6 bases). The V and J ends lost 5 bases and 5 bases respectively, with 15 bases between them. Looked up from germline, CDR1 is MNHNS and CDR2 is SASEGT. This CDR3 is 14 amino acids long. Here the CDR3 reads CASSPRTAGTEAFF. In DNA form, the CDR3 reads TGTGCCAGCAGTCCCAGGACAGCGGGGACTGAAGCTTTCTTT.

The chain recombines TRBV28 with TRBJ2-7; the match to TRBD1 covers 11 bases. This CDR3 is 13 amino acids long. Looked up from germline, CDR1 is MDHEN and CDR2 is SYDVKM. J lost 4 bases, V lost 5 bases, and 1 base had no gene match. This CDR3 reads CASSGTGGYEQYF. The CDR3 DNA sequence: TGTGCCAGCAGTGGGACAGGGGGATACGAGCAGTACTTC.

V usage is TRBV19 and J usage is TRBJ2-7; TRBD2 agrees at 10 bases. The V gene's germline CDR1 is LNHDA and CDR2 SQIVND (reference sequence). After removal of 4 bases from V and 6 bases from J, the junction contained 6 bases not matched to a gene. The CDR3 covers 14 residues. The CDR3 reads CASSKGLAASEQYV. DNA of the CDR3: TGTGCCAGTAGTAAAGGACTAGCGGCATCCGAGCAGTACGTC.

This sequence joins TRBV24-1 and TRBJ2-1; 7 bases line up with TRBD1. The J segment lost 1 base and the V segment lost 3 bases, leaving 2 bases of the junction unmatched. The CDR3 totals 15 residues. In germline, CDR1 is KGHDR, CDR2 SFDVKD. The CDR3 region has the DNA TGTGCCACCAGTGATGTGACAGGGTCCTACAATGAGCAGTTCTTC. It codes for CATSDVTGSYNEQFF.

J is TRBJ1-2 and V is TRBV9; 7 bases match TRBD1. Germline values: CDR1 SGDLS, CDR2 YYNGEE. This CDR3 is 18 amino acids long. With 3 bases clipped from V and 4 bases from J, the junction kept 18 bases outside the gene matches. CDR3 sequence reads: CASSGTRDRGRLGYGYTF. CDR3 DNA sequence: TGTGCCAGCAGCGGGACCCGGGACAGAGGTCGGCTTGGCTATGGCTACACCTTC. The variable domain in full, completed from reference TRBV9 and TRBJ1-2, reads DSGVTQTPKHLITATGQRVTLRCSPRSGDLSVYWYQQSLDQGLQFLIQYYNGEERAKGNILERFSAQQFPDLHSELNLSSLELGDSALYFCASSGTRDRGRLGYGYTFGSGTRLTVV.